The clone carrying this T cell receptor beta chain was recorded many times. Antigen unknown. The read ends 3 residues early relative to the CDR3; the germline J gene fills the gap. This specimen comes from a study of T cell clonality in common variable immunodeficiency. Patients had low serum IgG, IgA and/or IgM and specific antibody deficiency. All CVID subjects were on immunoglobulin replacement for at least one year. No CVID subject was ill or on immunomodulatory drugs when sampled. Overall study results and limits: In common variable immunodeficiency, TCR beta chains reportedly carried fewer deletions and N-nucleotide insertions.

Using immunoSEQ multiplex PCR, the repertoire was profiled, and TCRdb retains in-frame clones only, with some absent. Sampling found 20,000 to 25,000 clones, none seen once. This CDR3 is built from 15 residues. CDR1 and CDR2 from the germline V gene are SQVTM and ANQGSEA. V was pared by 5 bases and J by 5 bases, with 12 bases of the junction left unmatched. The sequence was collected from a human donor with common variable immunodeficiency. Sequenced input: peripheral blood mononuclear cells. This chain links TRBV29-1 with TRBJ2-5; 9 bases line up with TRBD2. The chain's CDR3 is CSVSLAGRGFETQYF. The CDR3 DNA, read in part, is TGCAGCGTTTCTCTAGCGGGGCGTGGATTTGAGACC.